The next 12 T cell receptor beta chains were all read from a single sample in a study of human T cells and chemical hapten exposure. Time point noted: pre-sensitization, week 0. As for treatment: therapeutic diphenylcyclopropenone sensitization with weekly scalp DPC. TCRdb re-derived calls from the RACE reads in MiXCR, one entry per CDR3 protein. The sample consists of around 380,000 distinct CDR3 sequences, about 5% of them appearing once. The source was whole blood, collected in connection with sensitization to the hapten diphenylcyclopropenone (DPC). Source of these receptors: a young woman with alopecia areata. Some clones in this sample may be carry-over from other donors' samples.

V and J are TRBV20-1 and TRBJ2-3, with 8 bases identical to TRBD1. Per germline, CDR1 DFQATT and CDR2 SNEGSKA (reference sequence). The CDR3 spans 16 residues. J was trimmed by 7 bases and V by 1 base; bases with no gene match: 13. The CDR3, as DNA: TGCAGTGCTAGAGGAAGGTCAGGGGGCGGGGTAAATACGCAGTATTTT. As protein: CSARGRSGGGVNTQYF.

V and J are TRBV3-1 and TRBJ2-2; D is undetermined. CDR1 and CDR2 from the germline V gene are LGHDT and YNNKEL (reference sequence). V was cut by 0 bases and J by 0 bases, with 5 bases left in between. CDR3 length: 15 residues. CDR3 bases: TGTGCCAGCAGCCAAGATTGGGCGAACACCGGGGAGCTGTTTTTT. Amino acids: CASSQDWANTGELFF.

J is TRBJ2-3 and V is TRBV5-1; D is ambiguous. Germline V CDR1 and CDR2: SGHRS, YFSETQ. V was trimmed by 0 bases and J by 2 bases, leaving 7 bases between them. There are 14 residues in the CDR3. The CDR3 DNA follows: TGCGCCAGCAGCTTGGTGACTCCCACAGATACGCAGTATTTT. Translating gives CASSLVTPTDTQYF.

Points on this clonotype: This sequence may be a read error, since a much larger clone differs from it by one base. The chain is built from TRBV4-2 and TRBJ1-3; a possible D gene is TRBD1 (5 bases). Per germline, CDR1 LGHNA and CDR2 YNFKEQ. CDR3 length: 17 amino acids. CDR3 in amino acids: CASSQAMDWDSGNTKYF. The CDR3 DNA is TGTGCCAGCAGCCAAGCGATGGATTGGGACTCTGGAAACACCAAATATTTT.

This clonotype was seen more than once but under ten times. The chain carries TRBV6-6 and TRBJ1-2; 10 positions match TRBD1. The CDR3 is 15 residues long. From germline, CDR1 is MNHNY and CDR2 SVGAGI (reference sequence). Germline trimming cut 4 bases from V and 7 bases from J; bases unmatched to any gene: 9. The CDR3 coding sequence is TGTGCCAGCAGTTCCTCAGACAGGGGGCTTTCTGGCTACACCTTC. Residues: CASSSSDRGLSGYTF.

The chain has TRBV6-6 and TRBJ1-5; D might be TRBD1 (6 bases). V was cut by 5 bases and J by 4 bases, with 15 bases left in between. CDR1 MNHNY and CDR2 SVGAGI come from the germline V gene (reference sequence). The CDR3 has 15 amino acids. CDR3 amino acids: CASSPRAGVNQPQHF. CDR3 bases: TGTGCCAGCAGTCCCCGGGCAGGGGTAAATCAGCCCCAGCATTTT.

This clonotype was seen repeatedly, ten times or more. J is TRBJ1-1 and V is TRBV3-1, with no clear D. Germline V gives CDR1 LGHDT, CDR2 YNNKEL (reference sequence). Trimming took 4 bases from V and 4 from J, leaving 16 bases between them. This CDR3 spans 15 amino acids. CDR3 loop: CASSRGQVAGTEAFF. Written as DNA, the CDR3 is TGTGCCAGCAGCCGCGGGCAGGTCGCGGGCACTGAAGCTTTCTTT.

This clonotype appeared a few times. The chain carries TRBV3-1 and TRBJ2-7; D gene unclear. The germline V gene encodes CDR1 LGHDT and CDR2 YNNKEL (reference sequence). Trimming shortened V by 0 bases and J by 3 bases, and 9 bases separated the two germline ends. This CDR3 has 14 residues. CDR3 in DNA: TGTGCCAGCAGCCAAGACTGGGCAGGCTACGAGCAGTACTTC. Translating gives CASSQDWAGYEQYF.

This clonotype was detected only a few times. DNA for the CDR3: TGTGCCAGCAGCTCGTTAACGTACACCGGGGAGCTGTTTTTT. As protein: CASSSLTYTGELFF. This chain uses TRBV13 with TRBJ2-2; D is uncertain. Trimming shortened V by 4 bases and J by 3 bases, and 9 bases separated the two germline ends. Germline CDR1 and CDR2: PRHDT and FYEKMQ (reference sequence). The CDR3 consists of 14 residues.

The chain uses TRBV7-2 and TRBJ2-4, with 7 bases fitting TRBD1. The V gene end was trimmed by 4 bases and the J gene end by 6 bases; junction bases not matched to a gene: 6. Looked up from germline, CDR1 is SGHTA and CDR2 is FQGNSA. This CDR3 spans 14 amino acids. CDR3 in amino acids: CASSSIGGLNIQYF. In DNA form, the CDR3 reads TGTGCCAGCAGCTCCATAGGGGGCCTAAACATTCAGTACTTC.

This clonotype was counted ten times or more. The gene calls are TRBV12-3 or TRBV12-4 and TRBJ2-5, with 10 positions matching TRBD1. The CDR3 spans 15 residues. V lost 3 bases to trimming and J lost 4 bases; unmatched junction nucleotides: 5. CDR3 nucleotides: TGTGCCAGCAGTTTGAGGACAGGGGGACGAGAGACCCAGTACTTC. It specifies CASSLRTGGRETQYF.

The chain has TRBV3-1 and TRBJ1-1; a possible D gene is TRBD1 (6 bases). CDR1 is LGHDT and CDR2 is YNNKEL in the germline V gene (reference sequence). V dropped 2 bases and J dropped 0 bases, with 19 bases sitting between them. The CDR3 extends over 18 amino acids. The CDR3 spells CASSQLVRDNYMNTEAFF. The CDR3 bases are TGTGCCAGCAGCCAATTAGTCCGGGACAACTACATGAACACTGAAGCTTTCTTT.